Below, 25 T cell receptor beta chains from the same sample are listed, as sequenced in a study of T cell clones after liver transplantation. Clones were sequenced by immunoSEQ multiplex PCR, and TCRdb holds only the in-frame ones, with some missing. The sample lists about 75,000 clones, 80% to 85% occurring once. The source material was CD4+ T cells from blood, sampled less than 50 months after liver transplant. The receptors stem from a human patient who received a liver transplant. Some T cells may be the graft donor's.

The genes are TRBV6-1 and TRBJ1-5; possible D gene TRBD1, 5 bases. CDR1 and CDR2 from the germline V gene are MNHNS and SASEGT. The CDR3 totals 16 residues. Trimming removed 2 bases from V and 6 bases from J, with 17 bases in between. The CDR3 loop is CASSEIGGQVRQPQHF. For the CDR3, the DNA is TGTGCCAGCAGTGAAATTGGCGGACAAGTGCGTCAGCCCCAGCATTTT.

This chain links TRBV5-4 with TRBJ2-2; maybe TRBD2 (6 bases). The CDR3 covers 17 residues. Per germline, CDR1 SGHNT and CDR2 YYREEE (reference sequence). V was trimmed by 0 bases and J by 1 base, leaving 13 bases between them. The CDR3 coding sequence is TGTGCCAGCAGCTTGGGCGGTGGAGGGAAGAACACCGGGGAGCTGTTTTTT. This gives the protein CASSLGGGGKNTGELFF.

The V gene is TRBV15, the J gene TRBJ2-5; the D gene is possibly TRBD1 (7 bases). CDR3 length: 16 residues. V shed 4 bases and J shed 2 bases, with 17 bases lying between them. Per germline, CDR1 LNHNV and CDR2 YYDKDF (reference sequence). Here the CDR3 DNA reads TGTGCCACCAGCAAGGGGGCAGGGGGGTCTCAAGAGACCCAGTACTTC. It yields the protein CATSKGAGGSQETQYF. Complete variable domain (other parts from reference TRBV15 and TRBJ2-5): DAMVIQNPRYQVTQFGKPVTLSCSQTLNHNVMYWYQQKSSQAPKLLFHYYDKDFNNEADTPDNFQSRRPNTSFCFLDIRSPGLGDTAMYLCATSKGAGGSQETQYFGPGTRLLVL.

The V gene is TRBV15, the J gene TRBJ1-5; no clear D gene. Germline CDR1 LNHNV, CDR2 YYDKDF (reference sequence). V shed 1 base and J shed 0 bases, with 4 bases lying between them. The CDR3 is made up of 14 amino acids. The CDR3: CATSRGGSNQPQHF. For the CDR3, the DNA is TGTGCCACCAGCAGAGGAGGTAGCAATCAGCCCCAGCATTTT.

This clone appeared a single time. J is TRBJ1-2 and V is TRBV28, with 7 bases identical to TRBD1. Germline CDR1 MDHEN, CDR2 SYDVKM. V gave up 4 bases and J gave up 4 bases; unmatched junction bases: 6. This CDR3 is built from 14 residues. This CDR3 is CASSSEQGTYGYTF. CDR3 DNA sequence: TGTGCCAGCAGTTCAGAACAGGGGACCTATGGCTACACCTTC.

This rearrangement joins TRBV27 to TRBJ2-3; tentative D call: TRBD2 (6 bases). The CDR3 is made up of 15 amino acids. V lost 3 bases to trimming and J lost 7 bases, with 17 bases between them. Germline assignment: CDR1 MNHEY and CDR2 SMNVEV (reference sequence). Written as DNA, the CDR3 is TGTGCCAGCAGTTTCAGCAGGGACGGGAGAAATACGCAGTATTTT. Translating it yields CASSFSRDGRNTQYF.

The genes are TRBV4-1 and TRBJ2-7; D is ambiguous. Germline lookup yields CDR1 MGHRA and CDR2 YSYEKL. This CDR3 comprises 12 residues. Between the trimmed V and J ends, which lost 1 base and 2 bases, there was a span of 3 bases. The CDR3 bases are TGCGCCAGCAGCCAAGCGCCCTACGAGCAGTACTTC. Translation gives CASSQAPYEQYF.

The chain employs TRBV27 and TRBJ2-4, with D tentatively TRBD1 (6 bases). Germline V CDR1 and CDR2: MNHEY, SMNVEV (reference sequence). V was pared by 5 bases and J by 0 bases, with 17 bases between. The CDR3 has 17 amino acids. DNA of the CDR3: TGTGCCAGCAGTCCTCACTTGACAGGACTAGCCAAAAACATTCAGTACTTC. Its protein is CASSPHLTGLAKNIQYF.

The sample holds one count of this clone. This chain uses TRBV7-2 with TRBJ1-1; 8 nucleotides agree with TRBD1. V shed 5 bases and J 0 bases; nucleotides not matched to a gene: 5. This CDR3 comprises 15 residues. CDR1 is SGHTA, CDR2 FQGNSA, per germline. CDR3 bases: TGTGCCAGCAGCGCCCGACAGGGGATGAACACTGAAGCTTTCTTT. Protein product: CASSARQGMNTEAFF.

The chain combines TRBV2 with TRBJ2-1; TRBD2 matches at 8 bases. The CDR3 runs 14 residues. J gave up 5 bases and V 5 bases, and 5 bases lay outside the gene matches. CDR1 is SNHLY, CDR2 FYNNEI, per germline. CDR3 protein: CASSPKGLDNEQFF. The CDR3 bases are TGTGCCAGCAGTCCCAAGGGACTAGACAATGAGCAGTTCTTC.

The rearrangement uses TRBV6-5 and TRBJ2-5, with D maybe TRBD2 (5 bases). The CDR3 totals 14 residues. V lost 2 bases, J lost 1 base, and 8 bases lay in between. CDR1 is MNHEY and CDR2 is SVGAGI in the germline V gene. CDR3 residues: CASSYVGAQETQYF. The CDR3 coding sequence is TGTGCCAGCAGTTACGTGGGAGCCCAAGAGACCCAGTACTTC.

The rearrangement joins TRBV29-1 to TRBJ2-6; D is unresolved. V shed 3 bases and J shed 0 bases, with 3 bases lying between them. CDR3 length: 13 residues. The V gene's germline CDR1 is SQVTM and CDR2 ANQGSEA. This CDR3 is CSVDTSGANVLTF. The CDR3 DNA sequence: TGCAGCGTTGATACCTCTGGGGCCAACGTCCTGACTTTC.

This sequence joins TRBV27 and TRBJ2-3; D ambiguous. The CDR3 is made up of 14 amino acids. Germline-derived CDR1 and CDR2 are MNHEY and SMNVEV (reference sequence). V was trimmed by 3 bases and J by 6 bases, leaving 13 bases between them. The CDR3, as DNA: TGTGCCAGCAGTTTTGTGGCCGCTAAGGATACGCAGTATTTT. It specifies CASSFVAAKDTQYF.

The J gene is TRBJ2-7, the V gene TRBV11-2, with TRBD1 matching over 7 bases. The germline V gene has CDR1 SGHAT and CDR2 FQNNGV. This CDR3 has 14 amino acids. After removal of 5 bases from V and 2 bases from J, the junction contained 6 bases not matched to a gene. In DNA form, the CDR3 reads TGTGCCAGCAGCCGTAGGACAGGTACCTACGAGCAGTACTTC. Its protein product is CASSRRTGTYEQYF.

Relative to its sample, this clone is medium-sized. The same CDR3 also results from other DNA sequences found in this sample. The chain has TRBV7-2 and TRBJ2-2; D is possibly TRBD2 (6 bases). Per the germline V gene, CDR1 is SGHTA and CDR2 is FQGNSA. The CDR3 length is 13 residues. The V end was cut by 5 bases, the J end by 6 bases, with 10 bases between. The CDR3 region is CASSPLASGELFF. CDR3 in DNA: TGTGCCAGCAGCCCACTAGCCTCCGGGGAGCTGTTTTTT.

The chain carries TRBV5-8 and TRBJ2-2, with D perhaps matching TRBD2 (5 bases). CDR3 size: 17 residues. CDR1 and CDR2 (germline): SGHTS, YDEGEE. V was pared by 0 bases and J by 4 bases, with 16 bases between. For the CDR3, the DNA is TGTGCCAGCAGCTTGGTGTTCTCGGGGTTAAGCACCGGGGAGCTGTTTTTT. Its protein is CASSLVFSGLSTGELFF.

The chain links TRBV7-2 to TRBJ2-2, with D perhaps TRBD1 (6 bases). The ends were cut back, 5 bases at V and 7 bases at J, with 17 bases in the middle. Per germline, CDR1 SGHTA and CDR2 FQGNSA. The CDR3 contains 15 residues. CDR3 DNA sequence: TGTGCCAGCAGCCAACAAACAGGGCTAGTCGGGGAGCTGTTTTTT. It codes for CASSQQTGLVGELFF.

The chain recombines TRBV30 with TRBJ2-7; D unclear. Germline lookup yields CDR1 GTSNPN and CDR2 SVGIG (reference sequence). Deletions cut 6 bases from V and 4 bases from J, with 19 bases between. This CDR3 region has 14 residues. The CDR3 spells CACASDRSGYEQYF. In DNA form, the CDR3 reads TGTGCCTGTGCCTCGGACCGTTCGGGTTACGAGCAGTACTTC. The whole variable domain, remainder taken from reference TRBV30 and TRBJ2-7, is SQTIHQWPATLVQPVGSPLSLECTVEGTSNPNLYWYRQAAGRGLQLLFYSVGIGQISSEVPQNLSASRPQDRQFILSSKKLLLSDSGFYLCACASDRSGYEQYFGPGTRLTVT.

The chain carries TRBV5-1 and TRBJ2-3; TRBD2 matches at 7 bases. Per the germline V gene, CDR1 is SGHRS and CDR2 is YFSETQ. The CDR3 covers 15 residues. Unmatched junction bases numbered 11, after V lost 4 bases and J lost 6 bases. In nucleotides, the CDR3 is TGCGCCAGCAGCCGCACTAGCGTTAGCGGGGATACGCAGTATTTT. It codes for CASSRTSVSGDTQYF. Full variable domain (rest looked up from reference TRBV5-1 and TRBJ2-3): KAGVTQTPRYLIKTRGQQVTLSCSPISGHRSVSWYQQTPGQGLQFLFEYFSETQRNKGNFPGRFSGRQFSNSRSEMNVSTLELGDSALYLCASSRTSVSGDTQYFGPGTRLTVL.

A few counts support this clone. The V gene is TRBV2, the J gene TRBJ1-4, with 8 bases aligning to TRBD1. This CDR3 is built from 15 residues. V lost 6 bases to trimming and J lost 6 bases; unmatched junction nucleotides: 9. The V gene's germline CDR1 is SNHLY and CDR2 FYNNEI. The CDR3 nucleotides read TGTGCCAGCAGCGCCACAGGGGGAGCTCATGAAAAACTGTTTTTT. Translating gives CASSATGGAHEKLFF.

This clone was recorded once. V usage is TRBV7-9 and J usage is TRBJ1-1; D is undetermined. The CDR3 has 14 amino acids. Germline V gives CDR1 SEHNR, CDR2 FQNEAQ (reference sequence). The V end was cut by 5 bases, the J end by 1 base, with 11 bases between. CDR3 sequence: CASSAYNGNTEAFF. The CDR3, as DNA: TGTGCCAGCAGCGCTTATAATGGGAACACTGAAGCTTTCTTT.

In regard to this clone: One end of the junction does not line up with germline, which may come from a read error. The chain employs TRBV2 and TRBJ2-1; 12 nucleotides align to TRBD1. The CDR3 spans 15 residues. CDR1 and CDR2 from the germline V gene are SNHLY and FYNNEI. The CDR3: CTSSAGQGARNEQFF. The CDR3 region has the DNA TGTACCAGCAGTGCGGGACAGGGGGCACGCAATGAGCAGTTCTTC.

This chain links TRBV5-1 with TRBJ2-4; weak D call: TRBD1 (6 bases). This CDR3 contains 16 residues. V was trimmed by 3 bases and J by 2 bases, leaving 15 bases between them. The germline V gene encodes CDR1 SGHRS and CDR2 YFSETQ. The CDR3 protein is CASSSTGPGSKNIQYF. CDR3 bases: TGCGCCAGCAGCTCGACAGGCCCTGGATCCAAAAACATTCAGTACTTC.

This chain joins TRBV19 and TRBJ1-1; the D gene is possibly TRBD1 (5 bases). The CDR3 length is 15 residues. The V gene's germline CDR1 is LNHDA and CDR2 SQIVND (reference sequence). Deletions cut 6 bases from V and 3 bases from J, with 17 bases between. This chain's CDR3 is CASSSLGALDTEAFF. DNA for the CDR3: TGTGCCAGTAGCAGTCTCGGGGCTCTGGACACTGAAGCTTTCTTT.

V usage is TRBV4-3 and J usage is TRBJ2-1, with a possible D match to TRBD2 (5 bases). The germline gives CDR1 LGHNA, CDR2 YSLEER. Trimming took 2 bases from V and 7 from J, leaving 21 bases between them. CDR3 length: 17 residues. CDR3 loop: CASSQSPRTSSVNEQFF. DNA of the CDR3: TGCGCCAGCAGCCAATCCCCCAGGACTTCGTCAGTGAATGAGCAGTTCTTC.